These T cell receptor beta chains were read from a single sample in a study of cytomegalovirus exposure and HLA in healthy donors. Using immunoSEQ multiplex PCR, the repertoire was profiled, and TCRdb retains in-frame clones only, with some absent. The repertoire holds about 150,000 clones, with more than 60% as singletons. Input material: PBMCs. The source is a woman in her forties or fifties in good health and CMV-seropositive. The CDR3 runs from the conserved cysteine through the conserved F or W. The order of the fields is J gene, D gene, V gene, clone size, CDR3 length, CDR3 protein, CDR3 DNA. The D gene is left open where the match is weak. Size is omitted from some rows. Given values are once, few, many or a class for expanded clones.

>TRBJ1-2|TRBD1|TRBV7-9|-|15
CATQRTGTDYYGYTF
TGTGCCACACAGAGGACAGGGACTGACTACTATGGCTACACCTTC
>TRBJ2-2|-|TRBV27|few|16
CASSLFGEGDGGELFF
TGTGCCAGCAGTTTATTTGGGGAAGGGGATGGCGGGGAGCTGTTTTTT
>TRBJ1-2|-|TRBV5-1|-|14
CASSLGQEDYGYTF
TGCGCCAGCAGCTTGGGACAGGAAGACTATGGCTACACCTTC
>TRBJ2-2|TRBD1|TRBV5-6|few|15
CASSPDRLDTGELFF
TGTGCCAGCAGTCCGGACAGGTTGGACACCGGGGAGCTGTTTTTT
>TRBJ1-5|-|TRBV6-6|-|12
CASSSRGQPQHF
TGTGCCAGCAGTTCGCGAGGTCAGCCCCAGCATTTT
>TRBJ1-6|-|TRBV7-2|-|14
CASSYSGRNSPLHF
TGTGCCAGCAGCTATTCCGGTCGTAATTCACCCCTCCACTTT
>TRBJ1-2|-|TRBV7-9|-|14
CASSLAVANYGYTF
TGTGCCAGCAGCTTAGCCGTGGCCAACTATGGCTACACCTTC
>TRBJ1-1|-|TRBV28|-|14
CASSSQGFNTEAFF
TGTGCCAGCAGTTCACAGGGTTTTAACACTGAAGCTTTCTTT
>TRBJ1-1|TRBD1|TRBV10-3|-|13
CAIATGGNTEAFF
TGTGCCATCGCGACAGGGGGTAACACTGAAGCTTTCTTT
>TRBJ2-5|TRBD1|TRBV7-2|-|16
CASSFRQGAGQETQYF
TGTGCCAGCAGCTTTCGGCAGGGGGCCGGCCAAGAGACCCAGTACTTC
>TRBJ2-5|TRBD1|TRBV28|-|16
CASSDLGGSDQETQYF
TGTGCCAGCAGTGACCTAGGGGGCAGCGACCAAGAGACCCAGTACTTC
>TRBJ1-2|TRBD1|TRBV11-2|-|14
CASTPGQLNYGYTF
TGTGCCAGCACCCCGGGACAGCTGAACTATGGCTACACCTTC
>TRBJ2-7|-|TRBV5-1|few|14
CASSFSPGSYEQYF
TGCGCCAGCAGCTTCTCACCAGGATCCTACGAGCAGTACTTC
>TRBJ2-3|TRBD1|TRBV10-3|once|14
CAISGGTGIDTQYF
TGTGCCATCAGCGGTGGGACAGGGATAGATACGCAGTATTTT
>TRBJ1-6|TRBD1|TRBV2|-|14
CASSATGSGSPLHF
TGTGCCAGCAGCGCGACAGGGTCAGGTTCACCCCTCCACTTT
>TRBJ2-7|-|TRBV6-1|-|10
CASRGERQYF
TGTGCCAGCAGGGGAGAGAGGCAGTACTTC
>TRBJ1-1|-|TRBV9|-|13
CASSVDTHTEAFF
TGTGCCAGCAGCGTAGACACGCACACTGAAGCTTTCTTT
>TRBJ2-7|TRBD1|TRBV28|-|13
CATMTGVPYEQYF
TGTGCCACCATGACAGGGGTCCCCTACGAGCAGTACTTC
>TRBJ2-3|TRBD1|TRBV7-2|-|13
CASSPVGQGQLYF
TGTGCCAGCAGCCCGGTGGGACAGGGTCAACTGTATTTT
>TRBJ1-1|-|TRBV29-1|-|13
CSVAGNQRTEAFF
TGCAGCGTTGCGGGGAACCAGAGAACTGAAGCTTTCTTT
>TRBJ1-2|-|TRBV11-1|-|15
CASTIDFGANYGYTF
TGTGCCAGCACCATAGACTTCGGCGCTAACTATGGCTACACCTTC
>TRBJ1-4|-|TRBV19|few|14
CASSGAGTYEKLFF
TGTGCCAGTAGTGGGGCAGGGACTTATGAAAAACTGTTTTTT
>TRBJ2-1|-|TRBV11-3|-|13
CAGSQRATSEQFF
TGTGCCGGCAGCCAACGAGCGACGAGTGAGCAGTTCTTC
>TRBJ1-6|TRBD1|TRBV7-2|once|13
CASRQGANSPLHF
TGTGCCAGCAGACAGGGGGCTAATTCACCCCTCCACTTT
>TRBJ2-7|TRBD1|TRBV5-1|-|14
CASSLDTGVNEQYF
TGCGCCAGCAGCTTGGATACAGGGGTCAACGAGCAGTACTTC
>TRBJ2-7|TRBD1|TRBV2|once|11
CASKYQGEPDF
TGTGCCAGCAAATACCAGGGGGAGCCTGACTTC
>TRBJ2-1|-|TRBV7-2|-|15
CASSSRVNSYNEQFF
TGTGCCAGCAGCTCTAGAGTAAACTCCTACAATGAGCAGTTCTTC
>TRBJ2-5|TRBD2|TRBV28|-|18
CASSNRLGLAEGSETQYF
TGTGCCAGCAGTAACCGACTCGGACTAGCGGAGGGCTCGGAGACCCAGTACTTC
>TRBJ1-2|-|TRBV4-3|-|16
CASSPSVGISGYGYTF
TGCGCCAGCAGCCCAAGCGTCGGTATCTCGGGCTATGGCTACACCTTC
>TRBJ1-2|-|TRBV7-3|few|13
CASSLDAGYGYTF
TGTGCCAGCAGCCTGGACGCGGGCTATGGCTACACCTTC
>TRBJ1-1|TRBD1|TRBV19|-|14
CASSFDREGTEAFF
TGTGCCAGTAGTTTTGACAGGGAAGGCACTGAAGCTTTTTTT
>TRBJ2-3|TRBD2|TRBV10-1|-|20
CASSESKYLSGGPGTDTQYF
TGCGCCAGCAGTGAGTCGAAGTATCTTAGCGGGGGGCCTGGGACAGATACGCAGTATTTT
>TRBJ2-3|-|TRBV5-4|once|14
CASSRPGGADTQYF
TGTGCCAGCAGCCGACCGGGTGGAGCAGATACGCAGTATTTT
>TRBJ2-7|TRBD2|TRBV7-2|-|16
CASSLLGLAGAYEQYF
TGTGCCAGCAGCTTATTGGGACTAGCGGGAGCCTACGAGCAGTACTTC
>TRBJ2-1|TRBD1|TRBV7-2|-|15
CASSIQGALYNEQFF
TGTGCCAGCAGCATACAGGGGGCCCTCTACAATGAGCAGTTCTTC
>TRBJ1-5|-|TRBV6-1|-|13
CASSEEGGQPQHF
TGTGCCAGCAGTGAAGAGGGGGGGCAGCCCCAGCATTTT
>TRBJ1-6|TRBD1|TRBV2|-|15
CASTLRTGRGSPLHF
TGTGCCAGCACCCTTAGGACAGGGCGAGGTTCACCCCTCCACTTT
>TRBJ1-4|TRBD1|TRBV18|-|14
CASSPGTEGEKLFF
TGTGCCAGCTCACCCGGGACAGAGGGGGAAAAACTGTTTTTT
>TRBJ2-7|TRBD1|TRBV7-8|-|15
CASSLEGQGTYEQYF
TGTGCCAGCAGCTTAGAGGGACAGGGGACCTACGAGCAGTACTTC
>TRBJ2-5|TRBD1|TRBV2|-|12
CARRTGRETQYF
TGTGCCAGACGGACAGGGAGGGAGACCCAGTACTTC
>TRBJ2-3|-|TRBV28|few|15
CASSSNRVRTDTQYF
TGTGCCAGCAGTTCAAACAGGGTTCGCACAGATACGCAGTATTTT